The 30 T cell receptor beta chains below come from one sample, sequenced in a study of vaccination effects on CD4 cells after COVID-19. Before any sequencing was done, the ViraFEST assay used viral peptide pools to expand antigen-specific CD4+ T cells. Isolation of CD4+ T cells took place after about 10 days of culture. Each participant received a vaccine that was either BNT162b2 or mRNA-1273, given as two doses. These receptors lack a known antigen. The protocol was immunoSEQ multiplex PCR, while the TCRdb copy is restricted to in-frame clones and leaves out a portion. The table includes roughly 63,000 clones, 78% detected once. The sequenced sample was CD4+ T cells from PBMCs cultured with HCoV-OC43 spike peptides, obtained after COVID-19 vaccination. Sample subset: HCoV-OC43 spike overlapping peptide pool stimulation. The source of these receptors is a human donor who received a COVID-19 vaccine.

The chain links TRBV18 to TRBJ1-5; a possible D gene is TRBD1 (6 bases). Per the germline V gene, CDR1 is KGHSH and CDR2 is LQKENI. V was cut by 4 bases and J by 1 base, with 8 bases left in between. This CDR3 is 14 amino acids long. CDR3 nucleotides: TGTGCCAGCTCACGAGACAGGAGCAATCAGCCCCAGCATTTT. Its protein is CASSRDRSNQPQHF.

This chain uses TRBV11-1 with TRBJ2-7; D might be TRBD1 or TRBD2, each matching 5 bases. The germline gives CDR1 SGHAT, CDR2 FQDESV (reference sequence). The CDR3 is 15 residues long. The ends were cut back, 3 bases at V and 4 bases at J, with 16 bases in the middle. The CDR3, as DNA: TGTGCCAGCAGCTTGAACCGGGACGCCACATACGAGCAGTACGTC. Its translation: CASSLNRDATYEQYV.

The chain carries TRBV5-1 and TRBJ2-2; tentative D call: TRBD2 (6 bases). From germline, CDR1 is SGHRS and CDR2 YFSETQ. The CDR3 spans 15 residues. Deletions cut 4 bases from V and 7 bases from J, with 17 bases between. The CDR3 loop reads CASSGSGLEGGELFF. As DNA, the CDR3 is TGCGCCAGCAGCGGATCCGGCCTGGAGGGCGGGGAGCTGTTTTTT.

V and J are TRBV5-1 and TRBJ2-5, with 8 bases aligning to TRBD1. Unmatched junction bases numbered 16, after V lost 4 bases and J lost 5 bases. Germline values: CDR1 SGHRS, CDR2 YFSETQ. The CDR3 has 17 residues. For the CDR3, the DNA is TGCGCCAGCAGCCCCTTTCCGGTGACAGGGGCCCCCGAGACCCAGTACTTC. It yields the protein CASSPFPVTGAPETQYF.

The rearrangement links TRBV5-1 to TRBJ2-2, with D perhaps matching TRBD1 (6 bases). CDR3 length equals 18 residues. Trimming took off 4 bases at V and 4 bases at J, with 23 bases between the two ends. Germline-derived CDR1 and CDR2 are SGHRS and YFSETQ. This chain's CDR3 is CASSVAHTGTVSTGELFF. In nucleotides, the CDR3 is TGCGCCAGCAGCGTAGCTCATACAGGGACGGTTAGCACCGGGGAGCTGTTTTTT.

V gene TRBV3-1 (or the pseudogene TRBV3-2) combines with J gene TRBJ2-6; TRBD1 matches at 7 bases. CDR1 and CDR2 (germline): LGHDT, YNNKEL (reference sequence). The CDR3 runs 19 residues. V shed 2 bases and J 2 bases; nucleotides not matched to a gene: 12. The CDR3 reads CASSQRVRQGDAGANVLTF. CDR3 DNA: TGTGCCAGCAGCCAAAGAGTGAGGCAGGGGGATGCTGGGGCCAACGTCCTGACTTTC.

The chain has TRBV2 and TRBJ2-5, with 8 nucleotides matching TRBD1. This CDR3 has 14 amino acids. Germline V gene data show CDR1 as SNHLY and CDR2 as FYNNEI. With V trimmed by 6 bases and J by 4 bases, 7 bases remained unmatched. CDR3 sequence (DNA): TGTGCCAGCAGGCGACAGGGGATCGGAGAGACCCAGTACTTC. Protein: CASRRQGIGETQYF.

This clone appeared a few times. The chain carries TRBV5-1 and TRBJ1-1, with D tentatively TRBD1 (5 bases). From germline, CDR1 is SGHRS and CDR2 YFSETQ. Trimming stripped 3 bases from V and 0 bases from J, with 12 bases between. The CDR3 contains 15 residues. CDR3 in amino acids: CASSSSGPMNTEAFF. CDR3 nucleotide sequence: TGCGCCAGCAGCTCGTCGGGGCCGATGAACACTGAAGCTTTCTTT. Combining the CDR3 with reference TRBV5-1 and TRBJ1-1 gives the whole variable domain KAGVTQTPRYLIKTRGQQVTLSCSPISGHRSVSWYQQTPGQGLQFLFEYFSETQRNKGNFPGRFSGRQFSNSRSEMNVSTLELGDSALYLCASSSSGPMNTEAFFGQGTRLTVV.

This clone was counted a few times. V is TRBV6-1 and J is TRBJ2-2; the D gene is possibly TRBD1 (5 bases). Trimming left V 3 bases short and J 3 bases short, with 8 bases between. CDR1 is MNHNS, CDR2 SASEGT, per germline. The CDR3 consists of 14 residues. The DNA of the CDR3 is TGTGCCAGCAGTGAGCAGGGTGACACCGGGGAGCTGTTTTTT. It specifies CASSEQGDTGELFF.

The V call is TRBV9, the J call TRBJ2-3, with 12 bases lining up with TRBD2. CDR3 length: 17 residues. Losses at the gene ends were 3 bases for V and 0 bases for J; bases not matched to a gene: 5. Germline V CDR1 and CDR2: SGDLS, YYNGEE. CDR3 sequence (DNA): TGTGCCAGCAGCGCCACGCTAGCGGGGGGGAGCACAGATACGCAGTATTTT. Translating it yields CASSATLAGGSTDTQYF.

V and J are TRBV25-1 and TRBJ1-1; 8 bases are a match to TRBD1. This CDR3 is 14 amino acids long. CDR1 is MGHDK, CDR2 SYGVNS, per germline. Trimming removed 8 bases from V and 3 bases from J; junction bases left unmatched: 8. The DNA of the CDR3 is TGTGCCAGCGGCCGGACAGGGATGTACACTGAAGCTTTCTTT. Translating it yields CASGRTGMYTEAFF. The complete variable domain, with remaining parts taken from reference TRBV25-1 and TRBJ1-1, reads EADIYQTPRYLVIGTGKKITLECSQTMGHDKMYWYQQDPGMELHLIHYSYGVNSTEKGDLSSESTVSRIRTEHFPLTLESARPSHTSQYLCASGRTGMYTEAFFGQGTRLTVV.

The chain links TRBV20-1 to TRBJ2-5; D unresolved. V was pared by 3 bases and J by 0 bases, with 2 bases between. This CDR3 has 11 residues. The germline V gene has CDR1 DFQATT and CDR2 SNEGSKA (reference sequence). The CDR3 sequence: CSASYQETQYF. The CDR3, as DNA: TGCAGTGCTAGTTACCAAGAGACCCAGTACTTC.

In its sample, this clone was seen a few times. The chain has TRBV7-9 and TRBJ2-3, with 10 bases aligning to TRBD2. Germline CDR1 and CDR2: SEHNR and FQNEAQ (reference sequence). With V trimmed by 0 bases and J by 1 base, 7 bases remained unmatched. The CDR3 covers 18 residues. In DNA form, the CDR3 reads TGTGCCAGCAGCTTAGCGTGGGGCCTAGCGGGGGGCACAGATACGCAGTATTTT. It specifies CASSLAWGLAGGTDTQYF.

The J gene is TRBJ1-6, the V gene TRBV28; D is perhaps TRBD1 (5 bases). Per the germline V gene, CDR1 is MDHEN and CDR2 is SYDVKM. This CDR3 region has 15 residues. V was cut by 1 base and J by 8 bases, with 12 bases left in between. CDR3 in amino acids: CASSLFAGIDSPLHF. The DNA for the CDR3 is TGTGCCAGCAGTTTATTTGCAGGGATCGATTCACCCCTCCACTTT.

This clone showed up just a few times. This rearrangement joins TRBV5-1 to TRBJ1-1; no firm D call. The germline V and J ends were trimmed by 4 bases and 4 bases, with 5 bases remaining between them. Per germline, CDR1 SGHRS and CDR2 YFSETQ. This CDR3 has 11 amino acids. The CDR3, as DNA: TGCGCCAGCAGCGAGGGCACTGAAGCTTTCTTT. Translation gives CASSEGTEAFF.

The V call is TRBV29-1, the J call TRBJ1-1; maybe TRBD1 (5 bases). Germline V gene data show CDR1 as SQVTM and CDR2 as ANQGSEA. Deletions cut 4 bases from V and 0 bases from J, with 9 bases between. The CDR3 consists of 13 residues. CDR3 DNA sequence: TGCAGCGTTGCGGACACCCTGAACACTGAAGCTTTCTTT. Protein product: CSVADTLNTEAFF.

The V and J genes are TRBV6-5 and TRBJ1-4; D gene uncertain. Deletions cut 8 bases from V and 8 bases from J, with 12 bases between. Looked up from germline, CDR1 is MNHEY and CDR2 is SVGAGI. This CDR3 spans 12 amino acids. The CDR3 bases are TGTGCCAGCCGGAGGGCCCAAGAAAAACTGTTTTTT. Residues: CASRRAQEKLFF.

The chain uses TRBV2 and TRBJ1-1; D remains unclear. CDR3 length: 14 residues. The V and J ends lost 3 bases and 4 bases respectively, with 12 bases between them. Germline loops: CDR1 SNHLY, CDR2 FYNNEI. The CDR3 region is CASSDVRVATEAFF. CDR3 nucleotides: TGTGCCAGCAGTGACGTCCGGGTAGCCACTGAAGCTTTCTTT.

This clone appeared a few times. Other DNA sequences in the sample encode the same CDR3. CDR3 in amino acids: CASSEGGGPGDTQYF. The CDR3 nucleotides are TGTGCCAGCAGTGAAGGTGGCGGGCCAGGGGATACGCAGTATTTT. V usage is TRBV6-1 and J usage is TRBJ2-3; TRBD1 or TRBD2 may be the D gene (5 bases each). The germline gives CDR1 MNHNS, CDR2 SASEGT. This CDR3 is 15 amino acids long. Trimming cost V 1 base and J 6 bases, with 14 bases left between them.

The J gene is TRBJ1-1, the V gene TRBV6-6, with D hard to call. Per the germline V gene, CDR1 is MNHNY and CDR2 is SVGAGI (reference sequence). V was pared by 0 bases and J by 0 bases, with 11 bases between. The CDR3 covers 16 residues. The CDR3 protein is CASSYSKRNMNTEAFF. The CDR3 DNA follows: TGTGCCAGCAGTTACTCGAAGAGGAACATGAACACTGAAGCTTTCTTT.

The chain carries TRBV29-1 and TRBJ1-2; D is perhaps TRBD1 (5 bases). Germline V CDR1 and CDR2: SQVTM, ANQGSEA. Between the trimmed V and J ends, which lost 7 bases and 4 bases, there was a span of 22 bases. The CDR3 extends over 15 amino acids. CDR3 in amino acids: CSAPGTGGPGYGYTF. For the CDR3, the DNA is TGCAGCGCGCCGGGTACAGGAGGACCGGGCTATGGCTACACCTTC. Supplemented by reference TRBV29-1 and TRBJ1-2, the full variable domain reads SAVISQKPSRDICQRGTSLTIQCQVDSQVTMMFWYRQQPGQSLTLIATANQGSEATYESGFVIDKFPISRPNLTFSTLTVSNMSPEDSSIYLCSAPGTGGPGYGYTFGSGTRLTVV.

This chain uses TRBV5-4 with TRBJ1-1, with 7 positions matching TRBD1. CDR1 is SGHNT and CDR2 is YYREEE in the germline V gene (reference sequence). The CDR3 contains 14 residues. Trimming at V came to 5 bases and at J to 5 bases, leaving 9 bases not matched to a gene. CDR3 sequence reads: CASRRGQGETEAFF. DNA for the CDR3: TGTGCCAGCAGACGGGGGCAGGGGGAGACTGAAGCTTTCTTT.

The chain uses TRBV7-3 and TRBJ2-3; TRBD1 agrees at 8 bases. With 5 bases clipped from V and 2 bases from J, the junction kept 3 bases outside the gene matches. The CDR3 has 14 amino acids. CDR1 and CDR2 from the germline V gene are SGHTA and FQGTGA. The CDR3 sequence: CASSLGQATDTQYF. Written as DNA, the CDR3 is TGTGCCAGCAGCCTGGGACAGGCCACAGATACGCAGTATTTT.

The chain recombines TRBV2 with TRBJ2-1; D is ambiguous. The CDR3 has 14 residues. From germline, CDR1 is SNHLY and CDR2 FYNNEI. The V end lost 6 bases, the J end lost 4 bases, and 13 bases lay between the germline ends. CDR3 in amino acids: CASREPGQYNEQFF. CDR3 bases: TGTGCCAGCAGAGAGCCCGGGCAGTACAATGAGCAGTTCTTC.

The chain uses TRBV4-2 and TRBJ1-1; no definite D call. The CDR3 is 14 residues long. The germline CDR1 and CDR2 sequences are LGHNA and YNFKEQ. V was trimmed by 2 bases and J by 6 bases, leaving 13 bases between them. CDR3 coding DNA: TGTGCCAGCAGCCAATCCTCCTTAGGTGCTGAAGCTTTCTTT. Translated: CASSQSSLGAEAFF.

The chain joins TRBV5-1 to TRBJ2-2, with 9 nucleotides matching TRBD1. CDR1 is SGHRS, CDR2 YFSETQ, per germline. The CDR3 spans 17 residues. With 7 bases clipped from V and 6 bases from J, the junction kept 16 bases outside the gene matches. CDR3 bases: TGCGCCAGCTCCGGGACAGGGAATGGTTTCGGTCCCGGGGAGCTGTTTTTT. Its protein is CASSGTGNGFGPGELFF.

This clone was seen a few times. The chain couples TRBV28 to TRBJ1-5; 11 bases map to TRBD1. The germline V gene encodes CDR1 MDHEN and CDR2 SYDVKM. The CDR3 is made up of 16 amino acids. The J segment lost 8 bases and the V segment lost 6 bases, leaving 12 bases of the junction unmatched. CDR3 in DNA: TGTGCCAGCAGCCCATGGACAGGGGGCTATATTGAGCCCCAGCATTTT. Translating it yields CASSPWTGGYIEPQHF.

This sequence joins TRBV7-8 and TRBJ2-7; 11 bases match TRBD2. The trim removed 5 bases at V and 3 bases at J, leaving 9 bases unmatched. The V gene's germline CDR1 is SGHVS and CDR2 FQNEAQ. The length of the CDR3 is 16 residues. The CDR3 reads CASSREASGGFYEQYV. CDR3 bases: TGTGCCAGCAGCCGGGAGGCTAGCGGGGGGTTCTACGAGCAGTACGTC.

V gene TRBV10-1 combines with J gene TRBJ1-1; D unresolved. The CDR3 runs 13 residues. Trimming left V 3 bases short and J 8 bases short, with 13 bases between. The germline V gene has CDR1 WNHNN and CDR2 SYGVQD (reference sequence). The CDR3 spells CASSDPGLSEAFF. CDR3 DNA: TGCGCCAGCAGTGACCCAGGACTCTCGGAAGCTTTCTTT.

The CDR3 loop reads CASSGDLSHQPQHF. CDR3 in DNA: TGTGCCAGCAGTGGAGACCTGAGCCATCAGCCCCAGCATTTT. The rearrangement uses TRBV27 and TRBJ1-5, with D unresolved. V lost 5 bases to trimming and J lost 5 bases, with 13 bases between them. CDR1 MNHEY and CDR2 SMNVEV come from the germline V gene (reference sequence). The CDR3 length is 14 residues.